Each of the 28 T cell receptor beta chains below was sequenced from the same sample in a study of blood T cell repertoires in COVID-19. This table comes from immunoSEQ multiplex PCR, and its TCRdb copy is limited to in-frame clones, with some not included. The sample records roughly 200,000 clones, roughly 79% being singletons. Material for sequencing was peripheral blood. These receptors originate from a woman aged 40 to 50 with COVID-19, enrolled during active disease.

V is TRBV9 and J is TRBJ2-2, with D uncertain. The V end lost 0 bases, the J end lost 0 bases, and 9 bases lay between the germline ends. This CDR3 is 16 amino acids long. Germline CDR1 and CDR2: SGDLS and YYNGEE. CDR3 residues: CASSVETGTNTGELFF. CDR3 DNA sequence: TGTGCCAGCAGCGTAGAAACGGGTACGAACACCGGGGAGCTGTTTTTT.

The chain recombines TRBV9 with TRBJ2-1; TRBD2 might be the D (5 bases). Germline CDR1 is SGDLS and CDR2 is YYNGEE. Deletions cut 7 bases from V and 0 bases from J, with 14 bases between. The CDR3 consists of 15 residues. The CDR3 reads CASSREVSSYNEQFF. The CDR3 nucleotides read TGTGCCAGCTCCCGGGAAGTGAGCTCCTACAATGAGCAGTTCTTC.

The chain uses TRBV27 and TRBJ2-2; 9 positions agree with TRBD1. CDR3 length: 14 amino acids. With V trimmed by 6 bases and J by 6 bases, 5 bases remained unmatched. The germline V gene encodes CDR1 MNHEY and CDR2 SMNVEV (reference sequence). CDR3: CASSVTGGSGELFF. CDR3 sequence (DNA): TGTGCCAGCAGCGTGACAGGGGGTTCCGGGGAGCTGTTTTTT.

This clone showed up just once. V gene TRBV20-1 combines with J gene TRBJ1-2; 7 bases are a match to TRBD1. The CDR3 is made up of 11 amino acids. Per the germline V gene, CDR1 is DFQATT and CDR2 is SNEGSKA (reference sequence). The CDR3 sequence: CRTGEVDGYTF. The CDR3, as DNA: TGCAGAACAGGGGAGGTGGATGGCTACACCTTC.

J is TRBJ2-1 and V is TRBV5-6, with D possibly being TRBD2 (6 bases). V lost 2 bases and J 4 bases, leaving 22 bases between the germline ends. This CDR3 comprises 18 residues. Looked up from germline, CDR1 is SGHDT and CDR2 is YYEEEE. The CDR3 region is CASSFRRAGPSKYNEQFF. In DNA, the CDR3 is TGTGCCAGCAGCTTTCGGAGGGCGGGGCCTTCCAAATACAATGAGCAGTTCTTC.

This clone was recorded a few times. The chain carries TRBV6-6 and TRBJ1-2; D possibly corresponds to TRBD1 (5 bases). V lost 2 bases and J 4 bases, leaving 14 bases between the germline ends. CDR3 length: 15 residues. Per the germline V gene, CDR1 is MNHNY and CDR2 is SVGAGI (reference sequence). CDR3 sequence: CASSYGGSGPYGYTF. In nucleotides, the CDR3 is TGTGCCAGCAGTTACGGGGGGTCAGGGCCCTATGGCTACACCTTC.

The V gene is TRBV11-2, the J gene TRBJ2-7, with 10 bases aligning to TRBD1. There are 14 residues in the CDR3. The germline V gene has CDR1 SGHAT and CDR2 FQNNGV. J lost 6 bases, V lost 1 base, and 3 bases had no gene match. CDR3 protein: CASSLGGQGTEQYV. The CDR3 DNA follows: TGTGCCAGCAGCTTAGGGGGACAGGGGACCGAGCAGTACGTC.

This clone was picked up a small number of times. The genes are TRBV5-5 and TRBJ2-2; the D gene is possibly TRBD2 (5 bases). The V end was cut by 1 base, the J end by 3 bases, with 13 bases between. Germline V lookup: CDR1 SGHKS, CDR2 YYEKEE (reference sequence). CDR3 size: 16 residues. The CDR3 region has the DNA TGTGCCAGCAGCTTGTCGGGGAATAGGGACACCGGGGAGCTGTTTTTT. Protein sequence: CASSLSGNRDTGELFF.

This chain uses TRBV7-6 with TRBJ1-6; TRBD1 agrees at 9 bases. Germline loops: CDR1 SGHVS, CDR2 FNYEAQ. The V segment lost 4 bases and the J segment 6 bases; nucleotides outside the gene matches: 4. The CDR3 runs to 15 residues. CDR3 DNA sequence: TGTGCCAGCAGCTGGGGACAGGGAGGTAATTCACCCCTCCACTTT. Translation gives CASSWGQGGNSPLHF.

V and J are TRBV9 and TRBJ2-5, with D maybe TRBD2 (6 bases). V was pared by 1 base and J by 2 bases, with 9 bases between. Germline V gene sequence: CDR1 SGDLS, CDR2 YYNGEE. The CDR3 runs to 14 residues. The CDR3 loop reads CASSVMAGQETQYF. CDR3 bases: TGTGCCAGCAGCGTAATGGCGGGACAAGAGACCCAGTACTTC.

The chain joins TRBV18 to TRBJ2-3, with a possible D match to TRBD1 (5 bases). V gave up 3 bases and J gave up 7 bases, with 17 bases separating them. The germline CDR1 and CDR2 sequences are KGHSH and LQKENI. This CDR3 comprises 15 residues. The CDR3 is CASSPPAGYSYTQYF. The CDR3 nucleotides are TGTGCCAGCTCACCCCCAGCAGGGTACTCGTATACGCAGTATTTT.

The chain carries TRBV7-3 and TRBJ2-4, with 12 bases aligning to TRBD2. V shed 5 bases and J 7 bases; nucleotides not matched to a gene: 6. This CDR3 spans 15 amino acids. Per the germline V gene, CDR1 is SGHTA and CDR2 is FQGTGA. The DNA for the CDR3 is TGTGCCAGCAGCCAGACTAGCGGGAGCCCTAACATTCAGTACTTC. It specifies CASSQTSGSPNIQYF.

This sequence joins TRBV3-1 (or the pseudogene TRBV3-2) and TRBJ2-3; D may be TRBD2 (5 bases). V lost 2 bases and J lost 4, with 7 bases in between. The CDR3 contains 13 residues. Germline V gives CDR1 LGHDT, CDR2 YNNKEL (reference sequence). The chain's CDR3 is CASSQNGADTQYF. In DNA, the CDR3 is TGTGCCAGCAGCCAAAACGGGGCAGATACGCAGTATTTT.

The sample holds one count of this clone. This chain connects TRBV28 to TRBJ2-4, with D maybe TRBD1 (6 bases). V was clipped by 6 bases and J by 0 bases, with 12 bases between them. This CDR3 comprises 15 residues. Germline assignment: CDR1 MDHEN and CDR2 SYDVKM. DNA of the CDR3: TGTGCCAGCAGACAAACAGGGAGAGCCAAAAACATTCAGTACTTC. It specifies CASRQTGRAKNIQYF.

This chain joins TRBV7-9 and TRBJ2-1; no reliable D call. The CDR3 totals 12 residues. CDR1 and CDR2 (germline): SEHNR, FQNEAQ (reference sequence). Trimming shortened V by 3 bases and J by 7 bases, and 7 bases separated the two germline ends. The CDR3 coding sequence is TGTGCCAGCAGCTTGAGCCAAAATGAGCAGTTCTTC. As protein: CASSLSQNEQFF.

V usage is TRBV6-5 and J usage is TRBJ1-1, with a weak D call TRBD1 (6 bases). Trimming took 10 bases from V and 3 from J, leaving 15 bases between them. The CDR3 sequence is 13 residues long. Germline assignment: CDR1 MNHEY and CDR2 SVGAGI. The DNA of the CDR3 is TGTGCCACTCAGGGGCTTTGGGACACTGAAGCTTTCTTT. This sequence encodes CATQGLWDTEAFF.

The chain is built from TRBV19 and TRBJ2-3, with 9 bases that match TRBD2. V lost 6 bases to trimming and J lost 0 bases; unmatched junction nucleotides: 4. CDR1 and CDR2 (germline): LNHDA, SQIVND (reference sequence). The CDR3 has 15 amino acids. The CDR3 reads CASRTSGTSTDTQYF. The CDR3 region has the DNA TGTGCCAGTAGGACTAGCGGCACTAGCACAGATACGCAGTATTTT.

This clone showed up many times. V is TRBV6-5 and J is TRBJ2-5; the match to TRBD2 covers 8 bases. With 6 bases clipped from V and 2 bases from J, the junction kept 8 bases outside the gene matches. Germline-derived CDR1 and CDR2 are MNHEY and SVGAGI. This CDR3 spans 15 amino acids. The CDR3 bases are TGTGCCAGCAGCACCGATGGGACTAGACAAGAGACCCAGTACTTC. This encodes CASSTDGTRQETQYF.

CDR3 amino acids: CASSLFLASRNEQFF. The CDR3 bases are TGCGCCAGCAGCTTGTTCCTAGCATCGCGAAATGAGCAGTTCTTC. The V call is TRBV5-1, the J call TRBJ2-1, with D maybe TRBD2 (5 bases). V was trimmed by 1 base and J by 7 bases, leaving 15 bases between them. The CDR3 is 15 amino acids. The V gene's germline CDR1 is SGHRS and CDR2 YFSETQ.

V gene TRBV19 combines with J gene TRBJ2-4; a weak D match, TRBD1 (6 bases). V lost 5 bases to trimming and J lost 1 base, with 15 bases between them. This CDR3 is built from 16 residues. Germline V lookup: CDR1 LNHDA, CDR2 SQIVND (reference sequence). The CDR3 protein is CASSAQGKVAKNIQYF. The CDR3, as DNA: TGTGCCAGTAGTGCCCAGGGGAAAGTGGCCAAAAACATTCAGTACTTC.

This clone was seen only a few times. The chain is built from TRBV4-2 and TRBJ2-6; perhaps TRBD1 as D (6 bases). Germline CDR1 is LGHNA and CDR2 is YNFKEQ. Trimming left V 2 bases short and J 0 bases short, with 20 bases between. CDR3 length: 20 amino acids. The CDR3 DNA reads TGTGCCAGCAGCCAAATACCCCAAGGGACATTGTTCTCTGGGGCCAACGTCCTGACTTTC. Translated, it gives CASSQIPQGTLFSGANVLTF.

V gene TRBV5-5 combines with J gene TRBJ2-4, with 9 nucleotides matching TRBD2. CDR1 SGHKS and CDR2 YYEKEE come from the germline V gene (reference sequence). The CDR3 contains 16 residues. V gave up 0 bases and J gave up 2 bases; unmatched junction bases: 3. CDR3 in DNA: TGTGCCAGCAGCTTGGTAGCGGGAGTTACCAAAAACATTCAGTACTTC. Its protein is CASSLVAGVTKNIQYF.

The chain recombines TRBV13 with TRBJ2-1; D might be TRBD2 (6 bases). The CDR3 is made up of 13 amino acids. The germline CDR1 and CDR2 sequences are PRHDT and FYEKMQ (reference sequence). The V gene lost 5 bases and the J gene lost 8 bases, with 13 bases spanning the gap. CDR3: CASSRAGIYEQFF. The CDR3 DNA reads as TGTGCCAGCAGCCGTGCGGGGATCTATGAGCAGTTCTTC. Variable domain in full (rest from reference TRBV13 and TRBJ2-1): AAGVIQSPRHLIKEKRETATLKCYPIPRHDTVYWYQQGPGQDPQFLISFYEKMQSDKGSIPDRFSAQQFSDYHSELNMSSLELGDSALYFCASSRAGIYEQFFGPGTRLTVL.

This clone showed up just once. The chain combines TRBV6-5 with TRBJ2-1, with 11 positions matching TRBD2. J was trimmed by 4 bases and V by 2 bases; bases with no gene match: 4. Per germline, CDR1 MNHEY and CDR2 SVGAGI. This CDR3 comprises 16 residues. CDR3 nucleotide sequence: TGTGCCAGCAGTTACCTAGCGGGAGGTCGGTACAATGAGCAGTTCTTC. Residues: CASSYLAGGRYNEQFF.

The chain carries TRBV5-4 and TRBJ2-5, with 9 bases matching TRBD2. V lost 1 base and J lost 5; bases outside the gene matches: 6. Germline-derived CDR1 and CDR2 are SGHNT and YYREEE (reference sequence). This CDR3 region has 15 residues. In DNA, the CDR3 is TGTGCCAGCAGCTTGCCGCGGGAGGGAGGGGAGACCCAGTACTTC. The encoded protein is CASSLPREGGETQYF.

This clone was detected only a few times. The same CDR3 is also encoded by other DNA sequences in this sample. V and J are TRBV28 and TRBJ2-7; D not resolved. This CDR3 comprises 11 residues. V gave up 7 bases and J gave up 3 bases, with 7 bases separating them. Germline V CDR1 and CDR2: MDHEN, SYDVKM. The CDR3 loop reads CASTSFYEQYF. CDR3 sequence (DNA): TGTGCCAGCACTTCCTTCTACGAGCAGTACTTC.

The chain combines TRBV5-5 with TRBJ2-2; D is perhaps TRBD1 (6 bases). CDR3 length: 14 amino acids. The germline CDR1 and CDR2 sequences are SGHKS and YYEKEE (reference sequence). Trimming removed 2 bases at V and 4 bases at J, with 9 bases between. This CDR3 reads CASSFTTGTGELFF. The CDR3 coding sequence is TGTGCCAGCAGCTTTACGACAGGCACCGGGGAGCTGTTTTTT.

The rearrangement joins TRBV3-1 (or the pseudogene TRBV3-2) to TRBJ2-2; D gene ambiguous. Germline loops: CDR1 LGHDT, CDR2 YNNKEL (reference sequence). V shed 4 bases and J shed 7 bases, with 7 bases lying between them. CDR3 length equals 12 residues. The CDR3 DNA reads TGTGCCAGCAGCCCCCGGTACGGGGAGCTGTTTTTT. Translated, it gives CASSPRYGELFF.